This T cell receptor (beta chain) comes out of a study of cytomegalovirus exposure and HLA in healthy donors. Points on this clone: The target antigen is unknown.

Here immunoSEQ multiplex PCR was the method, and the copy in TCRdb shows in-frame clones only, minus some. The sample lists about 130,000 clones; around 90% were seen once. The study's findings and limits: While the bulk of TCR sequences proved rare, some public TCRs turned up in many donors. Investigators reported 150 to 200 TCR beta chains as tied to cytomegalovirus. The tendency of first-cohort TCR clusters to co-occur in the 120 or so validation repertoires was the finding of a later analysis. Specificity for CMV antigens was confirmed in vitro for a few of the CMV-associated chains.

Trimming cost V 2 bases and J 9 bases, with 17 bases left between them. This CDR3 region has 15 residues. From germline, CDR1 is WNHNN and CDR2 SYGVQD (reference sequence). The chain has TRBV10-1 and TRBJ2-1, with D possibly TRBD2 on 5 matching bases. Sequencing was carried out using PBMCs. This clonotype originated in a woman aged 25 to 45 in good health and CMV-seropositive. The CDR3 here is CASSEINVGNFEQFF. The DNA of the CDR3 is TGCGCCAGCAGTGAGATTAACGTCGGGAACTTTGAGCAGTTCTTC.